This is a list of T cell receptor beta chains from one sample in a study of beta chain features in type 1 diabetes. Profiling relied on immunoSEQ multiplex PCR, and the TCRdb table lists in-frame clones only, not all of them. Of 900,000 or so clones listed, roughly 15% are singletons. Sequenced: naive CD4+ T cells from blood. Every receptor here comes from a woman under 30 in good health. CDR3s include the opening cysteine and the closing phenylalanine or tryptophan. The order of the fields is V gene, J gene, D gene, clone size, CDR3 protein, CDR3 DNA. A D gene is named only where the DNA matches it firmly. Expanded clones are given a class, and other clones once, few, many or no size at all.

TRBV9	TRBJ1-2	.	.	CASSAQNRDLRYGYTF	TGTGCCAGCAGCGCACAAAACAGGGATTTGAGATATGGCTACACCTTC
TRBV4-3	TRBJ2-6	.	.	CASSLTNTGANVLTF	TGCGCCAGCAGCCTTACAAACACGGGGGCCAACGTCTTGACTTTC
TRBV28	TRBJ2-1	TRBD1	.	CASSYARGRVAYNEQFF	TGTGCCAGCAGTTATGCCAGGGGGCGCGTCGCATACAATGAGCAGTTCTTC
TRBV4-3	TRBJ2-6	TRBD2	few	CASSQEFGGAGANVLTF	TGCGCCAGCAGCCAAGAATTTGGGGGGGCTGGGGCCAACGTCCTGACTTTC
TRBV7-2	TRBJ1-2	TRBD1	.	CASSLSLPGQGFYGYTF	TGTGCCAGCAGCTTATCTCTACCGGGACAGGGTTTCTATGGCTACACCTTC
TRBV28	TRBJ2-7	.	.	CASSEVWLGSEQYF	TGTGCCAGCAGCGAAGTATGGTTGGGGTCCGAGCAGTACTTC
TRBV7-2	TRBJ1-4	.	few	CASSSSNRVGKLFF	TGTGCCAGCAGCTCGTCGAATAGGGTGGGAAAACTGTTTTTT
TRBV18	TRBJ2-7	.	few	CASSPSAPGFLYEQYF	TGTGCCAGCTCACCATCCGCTCCGGGCTTCCTCTACGAGCAGTACTTC
TRBV28	TRBJ1-3	TRBD1	few	CASSQGQGTGNTIYF	TGTGCCAGCAGTCAAGGACAGGGCACTGGAAACACCATATATTTT
TRBV4-2	TRBJ1-2	TRBD1	.	CASSTGTGASYGYTF	TGTGCCAGCAGCACAGGGACAGGGGCTTCTTATGGCTACACCTTC
TRBV7-9	TRBJ2-3	.	few	CASSLSGYRTRDTQYF	TGTGCCAGCAGCTTATCGGGCTACCGAACAAGAGATACGCAGTATTTT
TRBV28	TRBJ2-7	.	.	CASSSRGDEQYF	TGTGCCAGCAGTTCCCGAGGGGACGAGCAGTACTTC
TRBV7-2	TRBJ2-3	.	few	CASRQGSTDTQYF	TGTGCCAGCAGACAGGGATCGACAGATACGCAGTATTTT
TRBV29-1	TRBJ2-5	.	few	CSVGSGRQLETQYF	TGCAGCGTTGGTTCTGGGAGGCAGCTAGAGACCCAGTACTTC
TRBV18	TRBJ1-1	.	.	CASSPLGLRGGAFF	TGTGCCAGCTCACCACTCGGCCTACGAGGGGGAGCTTTCTTT
TRBV14	TRBJ2-3	TRBD2	.	CASSQDNRGLAGEDTQYF	TGTGCCAGCAGCCAAGATAATCGGGGACTAGCGGGTGAAGATACGCAGTATTTT
TRBV15	TRBJ1-1	.	few	CATSRVAGEAFF	TGTGCCACCAGCAGAGTTGCAGGTGAAGCTTTCTTT
TRBV10-3	TRBJ2-2	TRBD2	.	CAISVAGGTTGELFF	TGTGCCATCAGTGTAGCGGGAGGGACCACCGGGGAGCTGTTTTTT
TRBV5-1	TRBJ2-1	TRBD2	.	CASSLVLAANEQFF	TGCGCCAGCAGCTTGGTGCTAGCGGCCAATGAGCAGTTCTTC
TRBV7-3	TRBJ2-1	TRBD2	.	CASSRRQPSGRADEQFF	TGTGCCAGCAGCCGAAGACAACCTAGCGGTCGGGCGGATGAGCAGTTCTTC
TRBV4-1	TRBJ2-1	.	.	CASSQEGGSYNEQFF	TGCGCCAGCAGCCAAGAGGGGGGCTCCTACAATGAGCAGTTCTTC
TRBV28	TRBJ2-7	.	few	CASSTSIYEQYF	TGTGCCAGTTCGACTAGTATCTACGAGCAGTACTTC
TRBV6-6	TRBJ2-5	.	.	CASGSGQETQYF	TGTGCCAGCGGTAGCGGCCAAGAGACCCAGTACTTC
TRBV11-1	TRBJ2-7	TRBD1	.	CASSARDRGPYEQYF	TGTGCCAGCAGCGCGCGGGACAGGGGTCCATACGAGCAGTACTTC
TRBV6-1	TRBJ2-1	.	.	CASRVRVFDEQFF	TGTGCCAGCAGGGTTCGGGTGTTCGATGAGCAGTTCTTC
TRBV6-5	TRBJ2-7	.	.	CASSQGTLAEQYF	TGTGCCAGCAGTCAGGGGACACTCGCCGAGCAGTACTTC